The rows below give T cell receptor beta chains drawn from one sample of a study of T cell responses to AZD1222 COVID-19 vaccine. Sequencing used immunoSEQ multiplex PCR; TCRdb keeps in-frame clones, though not all of them. The sample holds some 200,000 clones, over 80% seen once. Specimen: peripheral blood, collected on day 0 of AZD1222 vaccination. These receptors were obtained from an adult in good health. Each CDR3 is given with its conserved first and last residue. The order of the fields is CDR3 protein, CDR3 DNA, clone size, J gene, V gene, D gene. A D gene is named only where the DNA matches it firmly. Some rows have no size entry. The others give once, few or many, or a class for an expanded clone.

cdr3_aa: CASSPPRRTAPEQYF; cdr3_nt: TGTGCCAGCAGCCCCCCTCGGCGGACAGCCCCCGAGCAGTACTTC; clone_size: -; j_call: TRBJ2-7; v_call: TRBV4-2; d_call: -
cdr3_aa: CASSRDRESTEAFF; cdr3_nt: TGTGCCAGCAGCCGGGACAGGGAATCGACTGAAGCTTTCTTT; clone_size: -; j_call: TRBJ1-1; v_call: TRBV3-1/TRBV3-2; d_call: TRBD1
cdr3_aa: CASSEEAGSDTGELFF; cdr3_nt: TGTGCCAGCAGTGAAGAGGCAGGGAGCGACACCGGGGAGCTGTTTTTT; clone_size: -; j_call: TRBJ2-2; v_call: TRBV6-1; d_call: -
cdr3_aa: CSFLRGADYGYTF; cdr3_nt: TGCAGCTTTCTACGGGGGGCAGACTATGGCTACACCTTC; clone_size: -; j_call: TRBJ1-2; v_call: TRBV29-1; d_call: -
cdr3_aa: CASSPRRPGGTEAFF; cdr3_nt: TGTGCCAGCTCACCACGTCGACCGGGAGGTACTGAAGCTTTCTTT; clone_size: -; j_call: TRBJ1-1; v_call: TRBV18; d_call: -
cdr3_aa: CASSPSGDGYEQYF; cdr3_nt: TGTGCCAGCTCACCATCGGGGGACGGATACGAGCAGTACTTC; clone_size: -; j_call: TRBJ2-7; v_call: TRBV18; d_call: -
cdr3_aa: CAWSRTASGNTIYF; cdr3_nt: TGTGCCTGGAGCCGGACGGCTTCTGGAAACACCATATATTTT; clone_size: -; j_call: TRBJ1-3; v_call: TRBV30; d_call: -
cdr3_aa: CASSLNGQGEAFF; cdr3_nt: TGTGCCAGCAGTTTAAATGGACAGGGGGAGGCTTTCTTT; clone_size: few; j_call: TRBJ1-1; v_call: TRBV6-2/TRBV6-3; d_call: TRBD1
cdr3_aa: CASRGGAGQVLPNYGYTF; cdr3_nt: TGTGCCAGTAGAGGGGGAGCGGGACAGGTGCTTCCTAACTATGGCTACACCTTC; clone_size: -; j_call: TRBJ1-2; v_call: TRBV19; d_call: TRBD1
cdr3_aa: CAWSVGGSNQPQHF; cdr3_nt: TGTGCCTGGAGCGTCGGGGGGAGCAATCAGCCCCAGCATTTT; clone_size: once; j_call: TRBJ1-5; v_call: TRBV30; d_call: -
cdr3_aa: CSVARESGYTF; cdr3_nt: TGCAGCGTTGCCAGGGAATCTGGCTACACCTTC; clone_size: -; j_call: TRBJ1-2; v_call: TRBV29-1; d_call: -
cdr3_aa: CASRPPIRGEQFF; cdr3_nt: TGTGCCAGCAGACCCCCAATACGGGGTGAGCAGTTCTTC; clone_size: -; j_call: TRBJ2-1; v_call: TRBV12-3/TRBV12-4; d_call: -
cdr3_aa: CASSKGLVGGKETQYF; cdr3_nt: TGCGCCAGCAGTAAGGGGCTAGTCGGAGGGAAAGAGACCCAGTACTTC; clone_size: -; j_call: TRBJ2-5; v_call: TRBV5-1; d_call: -
cdr3_aa: CASSPQGGYGYTF; cdr3_nt: TGTGCCAGCAGCCCTCAGGGTGGGTATGGCTACACCTTC; clone_size: -; j_call: TRBJ1-2; v_call: TRBV7-9; d_call: -
cdr3_aa: CASKGANQPQHF; cdr3_nt: TGTGCCAGCAAGGGGGCTAATCAGCCCCAGCATTTT; clone_size: -; j_call: TRBJ1-5; v_call: TRBV28; d_call: TRBD1
cdr3_aa: CASTLGRGTYNEQFF; cdr3_nt: TGTGCCAGCACCCTTGGCAGGGGCACCTACAATGAGCAGTTCTTC; clone_size: -; j_call: TRBJ2-1; v_call: TRBV9; d_call: -
cdr3_aa: CASSEETGGFGYTF; cdr3_nt: TGTGCCAGCAGTGAAGAAACAGGGGGCTTTGGCTACACCTTC; clone_size: few; j_call: TRBJ1-2; v_call: TRBV2; d_call: TRBD1
cdr3_aa: CASSVRDSSNRPQHF; cdr3_nt: TGTGCCAGTAGTGTCAGGGACAGTAGCAATCGGCCCCAGCATTTT; clone_size: -; j_call: TRBJ1-5; v_call: TRBV19; d_call: TRBD1
cdr3_aa: CASSQWGTEAFF; cdr3_nt: TGTGCCAGCAGCCAATGGGGGACTGAAGCTTTCTTT; clone_size: once; j_call: TRBJ1-1; v_call: TRBV3-1/TRBV3-2; d_call: -
cdr3_aa: CASSLPWTGTEESPLHF; cdr3_nt: TGCGCCAGCAGCTTGCCCTGGACCGGGACAGAAGAGTCACCCCTCCACTTT; clone_size: -; j_call: TRBJ1-6; v_call: TRBV5-1; d_call: TRBD1
cdr3_aa: CASSQSGGRNLGQPQHF; cdr3_nt: TGTGCCAGTAGCCAGAGTGGAGGGCGCAACTTAGGTCAGCCCCAGCATTTT; clone_size: few; j_call: TRBJ1-5; v_call: TRBV19; d_call: -
cdr3_aa: CASSQASGGPYEQYF; cdr3_nt: TGTGCCAGCAGCCAAGCCAGCGGGGGCCCGTACGAGCAGTACTTC; clone_size: -; j_call: TRBJ2-7; v_call: TRBV14; d_call: TRBD2
cdr3_aa: CASSYDRGDYGYTF; cdr3_nt: TGTGCCAGCAGTTACGACAGGGGGGACTATGGCTACACCTTC; clone_size: -; j_call: TRBJ1-2; v_call: TRBV6-5; d_call: TRBD1
cdr3_aa: CASSVDDSRGNTIYF; cdr3_nt: TGTGCCAGCAGCGTAGACGACTCTCGAGGAAACACCATATATTTT; clone_size: -; j_call: TRBJ1-3; v_call: TRBV9; d_call: -
cdr3_aa: CAWSRTGVHQPQHF; cdr3_nt: TGTGCCTGGAGTCGAACAGGGGTTCATCAGCCCCAGCATTTT; clone_size: -; j_call: TRBJ1-5; v_call: TRBV30; d_call: TRBD1
cdr3_aa: CASDAQRGSTEAFF; cdr3_nt: TGTGCCAGCGACGCCCAGAGGGGGAGCACTGAAGCTTTCTTT; clone_size: many; j_call: TRBJ1-1; v_call: TRBV6-5; d_call: -
cdr3_aa: CASSYYPSLGTEAFF; cdr3_nt: TGTGCCAGCAGTTACTATCCAAGTTTAGGGACTGAAGCTTTCTTT; clone_size: -; j_call: TRBJ1-1; v_call: TRBV6-5; d_call: -
cdr3_aa: CASSTGGRNEQFF; cdr3_nt: TGTGCCAGCAGCACAGGGGGAAGGAATGAGCAGTTCTTC; clone_size: -; j_call: TRBJ2-1; v_call: TRBV6-4; d_call: TRBD1
cdr3_aa: CASRGDSSTDTQYF; cdr3_nt: TGTGCCAGCAGGGGGGACAGTAGCACAGATACGCAGTATTTT; clone_size: -; j_call: TRBJ2-3; v_call: TRBV2; d_call: TRBD1
cdr3_aa: CASSHIPQNTEAFF; cdr3_nt: TGTGCCAGCAGCCATATTCCTCAGAACACTGAAGCTTTCTTT; clone_size: -; j_call: TRBJ1-1; v_call: TRBV9; d_call: -
cdr3_aa: CASGGPYNEQFF; cdr3_nt: TGTGCCAGCGGGGGACCCTACAATGAGCAGTTCTTC; clone_size: -; j_call: TRBJ2-1; v_call: TRBV25-1; d_call: -
cdr3_aa: CASILPRNTIYF; cdr3_nt: TGTGCCAGCATCCTCCCAAGGAACACCATATATTTT; clone_size: -; j_call: TRBJ1-3; v_call: TRBV12-3/TRBV12-4; d_call: -
cdr3_aa: CASSFPDRGGGYTF; cdr3_nt: TGTGCCAGCAGTTTCCCAGACAGGGGTGGTGGCTACACCTTC; clone_size: -; j_call: TRBJ1-2; v_call: TRBV28; d_call: TRBD1
cdr3_aa: CASSYGHNQPQHF; cdr3_nt: TGTGCCAGCAGTTATGGTCACAATCAGCCCCAGCATTTT; clone_size: once; j_call: TRBJ1-5; v_call: TRBV27; d_call: -
cdr3_aa: CASSTQGNQPQHF; cdr3_nt: TGTGCCAGCAGCACACAGGGTAATCAGCCCCAGCATTTT; clone_size: -; j_call: TRBJ1-5; v_call: TRBV11-2; d_call: -
cdr3_aa: CASPAGERPEQFF; cdr3_nt: TGTGCCAGCCCAGCGGGAGAACGCCCCGAGCAGTTCTTC; clone_size: -; j_call: TRBJ2-1; v_call: TRBV7-9; d_call: TRBD2
cdr3_aa: CASSPQTSGKATDTQYF; cdr3_nt: TGTGCCAGCAGCCCACAGACTAGCGGGAAGGCTACAGATACGCAGTATTTT; clone_size: -; j_call: TRBJ2-3; v_call: TRBV4-2; d_call: TRBD2
cdr3_aa: CASSPQGLFTGNTIYF; cdr3_nt: TGTGCCAGCAGCCCACAGGGTCTATTTACTGGAAACACCATATATTTT; clone_size: -; j_call: TRBJ1-3; v_call: TRBV3-1/TRBV3-2; d_call: -
cdr3_aa: CASSLGSFGGSTEAFF; cdr3_nt: TGCGCCAGCAGCCTCGGTTCCTTTGGGGGATCCACTGAAGCTTTCTTT; clone_size: -; j_call: TRBJ1-1; v_call: TRBV4-1; d_call: -
cdr3_aa: CASSYGQGRTDTQYF; cdr3_nt: TGTGCCAGCAGTTACGGCCAGGGAAGGACAGATACGCAGTATTTT; clone_size: -; j_call: TRBJ2-3; v_call: TRBV6-6; d_call: -
cdr3_aa: CASSGQGRNTEAFF; cdr3_nt: TGCGCCAGCTCTGGACAGGGACGGAACACTGAAGCTTTCTTT; clone_size: -; j_call: TRBJ1-1; v_call: TRBV4-3; d_call: TRBD1
cdr3_aa: CASSSPTSGMYNEQFF; cdr3_nt: TGTGCCAGCAGCTCCCCGACTAGCGGGATGTACAATGAGCAGTTCTTC; clone_size: -; j_call: TRBJ2-1; v_call: TRBV7-6; d_call: TRBD2
cdr3_aa: CASSQGQGPQPQHF; cdr3_nt: TGCGCCAGCAGCCAGGGACAGGGGCCCCAGCCCCAGCATTTT; clone_size: -; j_call: TRBJ1-5; v_call: TRBV4-3; d_call: TRBD1
cdr3_aa: CATTGGYYGYTF; cdr3_nt: TGTGCCACCACCGGGGGGTATTATGGCTACACCTTC; clone_size: -; j_call: TRBJ1-2; v_call: TRBV19; d_call: -
cdr3_aa: CASSQGGNGGNTIYF; cdr3_nt: TGTGCCAGCAGCCAAGGGGGGAACGGTGGAAACACCATATATTTT; clone_size: -; j_call: TRBJ1-3; v_call: TRBV3-1/TRBV3-2; d_call: -